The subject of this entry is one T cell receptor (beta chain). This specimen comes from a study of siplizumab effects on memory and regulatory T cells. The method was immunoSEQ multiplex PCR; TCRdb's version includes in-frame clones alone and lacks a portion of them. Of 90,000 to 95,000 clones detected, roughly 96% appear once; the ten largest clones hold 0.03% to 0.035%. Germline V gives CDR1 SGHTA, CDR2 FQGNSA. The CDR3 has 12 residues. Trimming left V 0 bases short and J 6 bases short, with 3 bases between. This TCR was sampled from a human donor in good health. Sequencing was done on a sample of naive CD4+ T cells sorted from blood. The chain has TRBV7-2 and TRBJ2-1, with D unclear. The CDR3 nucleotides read TGTGCCAGCAGCTTAGCTGTCAATGAGCAGTTCTTC. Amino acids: CASSLAVNEQFF.